Each of the 4 T cell receptor beta chains below was sequenced from the same sample in a study of blood T cell repertoires in COVID-19. Clones were sequenced by immunoSEQ multiplex PCR, and TCRdb holds only the in-frame ones, with some missing. The table lists under 200,000 clones, roughly 90% of them singletons, with approximately 7.6% in the top ten. Sequences were obtained from PBMCs or T cells enriched from blood (not recorded which). These receptors were taken from a woman younger than 30 who had recovered from COVID-19.

The chain couples TRBV30 to TRBJ1-3; TRBD1 might be the D (5 bases). Germline lookup yields CDR1 GTSNPN and CDR2 SVGIG (reference sequence). This CDR3 comprises 15 residues. Trimming removed 0 bases from V and 6 bases from J, with 15 bases in between. The CDR3 region has the DNA TGTGCCTGGAGTGTACGGCAGGGTATAGAAAACACCATATATTTT. Translated, it gives CAWSVRQGIENTIYF.

This clone has a handful of counts. This specimen includes other DNA sequences encoding the same CDR3. The CDR3 sequence: CASSQDPSGGAETQYF. CDR3 coding DNA: TGTGCCAGCAGCCAAGATCCTAGCGGGGGGGCTGAGACCCAGTACTTC. The gene calls are TRBV4-2 and TRBJ2-5; 12 positions match TRBD2. CDR1 and CDR2 from the germline V gene are LGHNA and YNFKEQ. This CDR3 comprises 16 residues. V lost 0 bases, J lost 5 bases, and 4 bases stayed unmatched.

This CDR3 is CASMDPSGGITDTQYF. The CDR3 DNA sequence: TGTGCCAGCATGGATCCTAGCGGGGGGATTACAGATACGCAGTATTTT. V and J are TRBV5-4 and TRBJ2-3; TRBD2 matches 11 bases. The CDR3 runs to 16 residues. Germline V gene data show CDR1 as SGHNT and CDR2 as YYREEE (reference sequence). V gave up 6 bases and J gave up 3 bases; unmatched junction bases: 9.

The chain carries TRBV6-5 and TRBJ2-7; perhaps TRBD2 as D (6 bases). Looked up from germline, CDR1 is MNHEY and CDR2 is SVGAGI. The CDR3 has 13 residues. V lost 10 bases and J 3 bases, leaving 16 bases between the germline ends. CDR3 amino acids: CATAAGIRYEQYF. CDR3 DNA sequence: TGTGCCACCGCAGCGGGTATACGCTACGAGCAGTACTTC.